Described below is a single T cell receptor (beta chain) sequence and its context. The target of this receptor is not known. Per-base quality was not reported, and no clone a single base away is much larger than it. TRIzol reagent was used to extract blood RNA from unsorted whole blood, while the DNeasy Blood & Tissue kit provided the germline DNA. Chronic HBV infection was present in the patients, and the patients were treatment-naive at sampling. Approximately 4.1 milliliters of peripheral blood were collected into K2EDTA tubes before surgery. The sample belongs to a study of tumor-infiltrating lymphocytes in primary liver carcinoma (dated 2017 in TCRdb). Looking at the study overall: Between November 2015 and early 2016, several patients in China with histopathologically diagnosed primary liver carcinoma had surgical resection. Roughly 3.5 to 7.5 million productive TCRbeta reads were obtained per sample, and no significant difference in read depth was found between tissue types. Technical replicate repertoires showed high reproducibility, with mean shared-clone rates approximately 0.87 and correlation coefficients above 0.98. TCRbeta repertoire sequencing, expression microarrays and whole-exome sequencing were combined in the study across five regions of each liver tumor, with adjacent normal tissue and blood also included. Tumors of the five patients were stage T1-T3 N0M0 with maximum diameters of roughly 4.2 to 11 cm. A total of 35 specimens from 5 patients, comprising some 25 tumor regions, 5 adjacent noncancerous liver tissues and 5 peripheral blood samples, were covered by TCRbeta repertoire sequencing. Of the five patients, three men and two women aged 30 to 69 years, four had hepatocellular carcinoma and one had combined HCC and intrahepatic cholangiocarcinoma.

The paper as a whole reports these results and caveats: The top 250 clones made up a significantly larger repertoire fraction in tumors than in blood (p = 0.039). Only five patients were included in the study, and the authors note that the findings should be validated in a larger study. Comparison of CD4+ and CD8+ T cell repertoires was precluded by the use of bulk unsorted samples. Consistent with antigen-driven expansion, pairs of tumor regions showed higher repertoire overlap (mean around 36%) than either tumor-adjacent pairs (around 17%) or tumor-blood pairs (about 14%). Only the TCR beta chain was sequenced, which likely underestimates true repertoire diversity because unpaired alpha chains were not captured.

Starting from about 550 ng total RNA, TCRbeta-specific cDNA was produced by reverse transcription with a constant-region primer and ProtoScript II reverse transcriptase. The TCRbeta libraries were prepared through three rounds of nested multiplex PCR following a slightly modified ARM-PCR procedure. The first two PCR rounds used multiplex TRBV1-TRBV30 forward primers with a Cbeta reverse primer, each for roughly 10 cycles. Sample barcodes and Illumina adapters were added in a final 25-cycle PCR using Deep VentR polymerase. Before sequencing, amplicons of 200-500 bp were purified from gel using a QIAquick gel extraction kit. An Illumina HiSeq 2500 was used to sequence the TCRbeta amplicons with 250-bp paired-end reads. In the source study's methods: Trimmomatic v0.33 was used to quality-trim the reads, and FLASH v1.2.11 was used to merge paired reads so that full CDR3 sequences could be recovered. MiGEC v1.2.1b assigned V, D and J germline segments to the rearranged TCRbeta sequences. VDJtools v1.0.0 computed clonotype statistics and Shannon-Wiener diversity indices. To cut down on sampling bias, every analysis after diversity analysis relied on just the 250 most abundant clonotypes from each sample. In TCRdb, the public reads were trimmed at Q25 with fastp and aligned with MiXCR, with productive beta chains retained. CDR3 protein duplicates are merged, each entry listing the most common genes and DNA. Clone size and V and J calls follow TCRdb, not the original study. This sample has approximately 300,000 distinct CDR3 sequences in its table, and around three fifths of those were observed once. The ten largest account for approximately 9% of the sample.

Inclusive of the bounding cysteine and phenylalanine, the CDR3 is 12 residues long. The only DNA kept is the CDR3, 36 bases in frame from the first base. The germline V gene encodes CDR1 SQVTM and CDR2 ANQGSEA. This receptor was taken from a man aged 35 to 55 with primary liver carcinoma and hepatitis B virus infection. The chain employs TRBV29-1 and TRBJ1-2, and 7 junctional nucleotides match TRBD1. Sequencing was done on a sample of peripheral blood. The DNA sequence is as follows: TGCAGTGGCCTCAGGGGGATTCACGGCTACACCTTC. Translation gives CSGLRGIHGYTF.